This TCR beta chain was identified in a study of cytomegalovirus exposure and HLA in healthy donors. Findings and limits, study-wide: Within the data, a cluster of highly shared sequence variants was likely a sequencing artifact. An apparent linkage of common viral pathogens to several of the most significant clusters emerged in a later analysis.

The length of the CDR3 is 16 residues. Per germline, CDR1 LNHDA and CDR2 SQIVND (reference sequence). The V segment lost 5 bases and the J segment 6 bases; nucleotides outside the gene matches: 6. PCR involved 60 Vbeta and 13 Jbeta primers. Sequenced by immunoSEQ multiplex PCR; TCRdb stores in-frame clones only, minus some. Of 130,000 to 150,000 clones listed, about 79% are singletons. As regards this clone: What it binds is not known.

The TCR comes from a male donor in good health and CMV-seronegative. The specimen was PBMCs. The chain combines TRBV19 with TRBJ2-3; 15 bases line up with TRBD2. CDR3 region: CASSSRTSGGEDTQYF. CDR3 DNA: TGTGCCAGTAGTTCCAGGACTAGCGGGGGGGAGGATACGCAGTATTTT.